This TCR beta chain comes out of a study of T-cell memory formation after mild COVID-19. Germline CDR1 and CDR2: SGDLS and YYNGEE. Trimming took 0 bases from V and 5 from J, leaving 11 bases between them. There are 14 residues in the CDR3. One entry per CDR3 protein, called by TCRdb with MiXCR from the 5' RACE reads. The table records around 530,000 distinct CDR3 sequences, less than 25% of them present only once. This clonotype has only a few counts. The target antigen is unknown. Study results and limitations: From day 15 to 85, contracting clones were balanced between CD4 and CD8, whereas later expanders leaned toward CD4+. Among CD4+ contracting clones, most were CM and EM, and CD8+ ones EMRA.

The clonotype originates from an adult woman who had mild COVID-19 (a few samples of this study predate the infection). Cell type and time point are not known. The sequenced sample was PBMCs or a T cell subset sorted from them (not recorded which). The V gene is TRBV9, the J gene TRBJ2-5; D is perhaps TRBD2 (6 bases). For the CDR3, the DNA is TGTGCCAGCAGCGTAGCTCGACGGGGGGAGACCCAGTACTTC. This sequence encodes CASSVARRGETQYF.